This T cell receptor beta chain is from a study of blood T cell repertoires in COVID-19. Study-level information: Researchers got acute and convalescent COVID-19 samples from the United States, Italy and Spain. PBMCs, B-cell-depleted T cells, or T cells provided the cDNA or gDNA that made up the material.

Assay: immunoSEQ multiplex PCR; the TCRdb copy retains only in-frame clones and omits some. The table has a few hundred thousand clones, approximately 80% seen once. Material for sequencing was peripheral blood. The TCR sequence derives from a human donor in a cohort sampled during active COVID-19.

The CDR3 bases are TGTGCCAGCAGCCAACTACTAGCCGGCACAGATACGCAGTATTTT. As protein: CASSQLLAGTDTQYF. The genes are TRBV3-1 (or the pseudogene TRBV3-2) and TRBJ2-3; a weak D match, TRBD2 (6 bases). Trimming cost V 2 bases and J 1 base, with 10 bases left between them. Germline V gives CDR1 LGHDT, CDR2 YNNKEL (reference sequence). CDR3 size: 15 residues.